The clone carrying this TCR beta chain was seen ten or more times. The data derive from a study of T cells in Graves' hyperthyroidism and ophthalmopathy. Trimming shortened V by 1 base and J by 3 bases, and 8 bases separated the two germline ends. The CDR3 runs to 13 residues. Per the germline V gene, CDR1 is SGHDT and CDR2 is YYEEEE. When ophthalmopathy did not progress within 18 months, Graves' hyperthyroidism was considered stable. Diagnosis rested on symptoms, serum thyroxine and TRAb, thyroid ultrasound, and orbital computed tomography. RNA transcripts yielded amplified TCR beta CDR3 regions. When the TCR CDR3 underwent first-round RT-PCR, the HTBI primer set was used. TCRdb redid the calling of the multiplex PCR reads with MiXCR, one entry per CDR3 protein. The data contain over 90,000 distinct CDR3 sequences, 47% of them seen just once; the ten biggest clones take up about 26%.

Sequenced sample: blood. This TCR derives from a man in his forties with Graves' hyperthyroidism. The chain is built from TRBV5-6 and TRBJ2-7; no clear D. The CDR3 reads CASSLITNYEQYF. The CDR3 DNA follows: TGTGCCAGCAGCTTGATAACGAACTACGAGCAGTACTTC.